This T cell receptor (beta chain) was observed in a study of shared clonotypes between healthy human individuals. This CDR3 spans 16 amino acids. Between the trimmed V and J ends, which lost 3 bases and 1 base, there was a span of 16 bases. Germline V gene data show CDR1 as MNHEY and CDR2 as SMNVEV (reference sequence). Clones were read by immunoSEQ multiplex PCR, and TCRdb kept only the in-frame ones, dropping some. The data show about 1.9 million clones, 90% to 95% seen once. Terminally differentiated effector memory CD45RA+ cells were left out of the naive CD8 fraction, which was CD45RO-negative and positively selected for CCR7.

The receptor comes from a man in his late teens or twenties in good health. Some clones in this sample may be carry-over from other donors' samples. The chain couples TRBV27 to TRBJ2-7; D is possibly TRBD2 (7 bases). Specimen: naive CD8+ T cells from PBMCs. The CDR3 spells CASSLGARGGSYEQYF. Written as DNA, the CDR3 is TGTGCCAGCAGTTTGGGAGCGAGGGGGGGATCCTACGAGCAGTACTTC.